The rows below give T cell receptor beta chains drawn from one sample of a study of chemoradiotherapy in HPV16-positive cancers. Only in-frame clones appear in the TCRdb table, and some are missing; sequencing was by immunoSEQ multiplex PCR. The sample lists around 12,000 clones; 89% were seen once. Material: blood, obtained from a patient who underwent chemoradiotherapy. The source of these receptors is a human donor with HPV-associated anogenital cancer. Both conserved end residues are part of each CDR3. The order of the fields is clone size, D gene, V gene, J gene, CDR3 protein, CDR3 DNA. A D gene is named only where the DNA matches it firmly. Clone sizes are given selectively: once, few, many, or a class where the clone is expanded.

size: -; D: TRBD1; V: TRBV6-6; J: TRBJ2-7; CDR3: CASSYSPDRVDEQYF; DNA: TGTGCCAGCAGTTACTCCCCGGACAGGGTGGACGAGCAGTACTTC
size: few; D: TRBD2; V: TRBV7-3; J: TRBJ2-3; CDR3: CASSLAGGTDTQYF; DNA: TGTGCCAGCAGCTTAGCGGGGGGCACAGATACGCAGTATTTT
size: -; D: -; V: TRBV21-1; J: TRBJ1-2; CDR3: CASSNSAGSSYRYTF; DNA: TGTGCCAGCAGCAACTCAGCAGGGTCCAGCTATCGCTACACCTTC
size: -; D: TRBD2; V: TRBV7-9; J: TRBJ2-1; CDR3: CASSAWVAGEYNEQFF; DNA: TGTGCCAGCAGCGCCTGGGTAGCGGGAGAATACAATGAGCAGTTCTTC
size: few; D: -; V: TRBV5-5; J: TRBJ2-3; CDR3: CASSPRPGDFTDTQYF; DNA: TGTGCCAGCAGCCCCCGGCCAGGGGATTTCACAGATACGCAGTATTTT
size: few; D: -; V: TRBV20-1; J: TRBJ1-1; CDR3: CSAYSDAEAFF; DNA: TGCAGTGCCTACTCTGACGCTGAAGCTTTCTTT
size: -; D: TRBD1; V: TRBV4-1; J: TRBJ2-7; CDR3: CASSQVGQGRREQYF; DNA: TGCGCCAGCAGCCAAGTTGGACAGGGGAGGAGGGAGCAGTACTTC
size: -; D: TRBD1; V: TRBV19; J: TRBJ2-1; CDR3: CASSMFLTGSSNEQFF; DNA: TGTGCCAGTAGTATGTTTTTGACAGGGTCGTCCAATGAGCAGTTCTTC
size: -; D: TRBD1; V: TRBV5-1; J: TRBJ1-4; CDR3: CASSWSAQGGEKLFF; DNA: TGCGCCAGCAGCTGGTCAGCTCAGGGGGGGGAAAAACTGTTTTTT
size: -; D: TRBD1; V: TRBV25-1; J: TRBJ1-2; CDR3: CASRQGAGGYTF; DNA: TGTGCCAGCAGACAGGGGGCTGGGGGCTACACCTTC
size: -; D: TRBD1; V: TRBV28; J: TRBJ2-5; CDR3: CASSHRDRGLKEETQYF; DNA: TGTGCCAGCAGTCACCGGGACAGGGGGCTAAAAGAAGAGACCCAGTACTTC
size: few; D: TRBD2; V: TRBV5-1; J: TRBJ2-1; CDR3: CASSPGLAAYNEQFF; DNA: TGCGCCAGCAGCCCGGGACTAGCGGCTTACAATGAGCAGTTCTTC
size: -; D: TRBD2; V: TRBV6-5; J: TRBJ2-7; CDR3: CASSLAGESYEQYF; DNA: TGTGCCAGCAGTCTAGCGGGAGAGTCCTACGAGCAGTACTTC
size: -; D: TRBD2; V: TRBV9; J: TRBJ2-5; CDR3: CASSSPFGGLASQETQYF; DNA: TGTGCCAGCAGCTCCCCCTTTGGGGGACTAGCGAGCCAAGAGACCCAGTACTTC
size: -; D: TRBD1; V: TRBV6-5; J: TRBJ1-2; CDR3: CASSSTGGGEHGYTF; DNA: TGTGCCAGCAGTTCCACAGGGGGCGGAGAGCATGGCTACACCTTC
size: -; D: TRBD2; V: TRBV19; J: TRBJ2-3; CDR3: CASSRGLAGADTQYF; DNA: TGTGCCAGCTCTCGAGGGCTAGCGGGGGCCGATACGCAGTATTTT
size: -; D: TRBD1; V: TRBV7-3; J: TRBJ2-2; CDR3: CASSITGVSGELFF; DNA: TGTGCCAGCAGCATTACAGGGGTATCCGGGGAGCTGTTTTTT
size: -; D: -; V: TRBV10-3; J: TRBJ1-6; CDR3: CAIRDNYNSPLHF; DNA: TGTGCCATCAGAGACAACTATAATTCACCCCTCCACTTT
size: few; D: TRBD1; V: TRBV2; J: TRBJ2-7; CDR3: CASTGQGIDEQYF; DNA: TGTGCCAGCACGGGACAGGGGATCGACGAGCAGTACTTC
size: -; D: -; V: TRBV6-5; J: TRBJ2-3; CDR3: CASSTLGGPDTQYF; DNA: TGTGCCAGCAGTACTTTAGGGGGTCCTGATACGCAGTATTTT
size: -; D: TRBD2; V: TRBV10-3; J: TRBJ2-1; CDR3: CAISESVGTSGTGNEQFF; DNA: TGTGCCATCAGTGAGTCGGTCGGGACTAGCGGGACTGGGAATGAGCAGTTCTTC
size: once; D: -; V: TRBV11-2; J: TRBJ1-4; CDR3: CASSLFPEGATNEKLFF; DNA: TGTGCCAGCAGCTTGTTTCCCGAAGGGGCAACTAATGAAAAACTGTTTTTT
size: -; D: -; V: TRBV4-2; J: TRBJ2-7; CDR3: CASSQGEEQYF; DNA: TGTGCCAGCAGCCAAGGGGAAGAGCAGTACTTC
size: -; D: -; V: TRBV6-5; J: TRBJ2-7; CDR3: CASSRTTGYEQYF; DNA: TGTGCCAGCAGTCGAACTACGGGCTACGAGCAGTACTTC
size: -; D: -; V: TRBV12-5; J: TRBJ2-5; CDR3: CASGPGGGGMETQYF; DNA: TGTGCTAGTGGCCCAGGAGGGGGAGGGATGGAGACCCAGTACTTC
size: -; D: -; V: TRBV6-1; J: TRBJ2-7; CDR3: CASSEAAGSSYEQYF; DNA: TGTGCCAGCAGTGAAGCGGCAGGGAGCTCCTACGAGCAGTACTTC
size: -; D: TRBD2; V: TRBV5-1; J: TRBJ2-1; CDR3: CASQGLAIYNEQFF; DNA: TGCGCCAGCCAAGGACTAGCGATTTACAATGAGCAGTTCTTC
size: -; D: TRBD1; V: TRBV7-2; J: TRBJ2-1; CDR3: CASSPRQGNNEQFF; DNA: TGTGCCAGCAGCCCCCGACAGGGGAACAATGAGCAGTTCTTC
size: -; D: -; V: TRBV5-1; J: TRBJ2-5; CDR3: CASSLEGVGETQYF; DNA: TGCGCCAGCAGCTTGGAAGGGGTGGGGGAGACCCAGTACTTC
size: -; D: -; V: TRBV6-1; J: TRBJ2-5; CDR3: CASREQVGPQETQYF; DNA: TGTGCCAGCAGGGAACAGGTGGGCCCACAAGAGACCCAGTACTTC
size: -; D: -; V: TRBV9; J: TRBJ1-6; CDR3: CASSSRGTNSPLHF; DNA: TGTGCCAGCAGCAGCCGGGGGACTAATTCACCCCTCCACTTT
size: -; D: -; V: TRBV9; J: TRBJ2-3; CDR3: CASSVEAPLGDTQYF; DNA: TGTGCCAGCAGCGTAGAAGCGCCGTTGGGAGATACGCAGTATTTT
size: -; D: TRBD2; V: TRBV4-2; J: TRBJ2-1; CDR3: CASSPVAGEGYNEQFF; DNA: TGTGCCAGCAGCCCCGTAGCGGGAGAGGGCTACAATGAGCAGTTCTTC
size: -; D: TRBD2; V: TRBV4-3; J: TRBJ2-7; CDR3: CASSQDKMTSGDSLDF; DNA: TGCGCCAGCAGCCAAGATAAAATGACTAGCGGGGATTCTTTGGACTTC
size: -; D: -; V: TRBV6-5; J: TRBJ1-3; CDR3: CASRKWLSGNTIYF; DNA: TGTGCCAGCAGGAAGTGGCTCTCTGGAAACACCATATATTTT
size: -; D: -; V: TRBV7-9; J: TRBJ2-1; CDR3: CASSLLEVFNLDEQFF; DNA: TGTGCCAGCAGCTTATTGGAGGTTTTCAATTTGGATGAGCAGTTCTTC
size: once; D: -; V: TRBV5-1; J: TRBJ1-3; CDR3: CASSLGGGSGNTIYF; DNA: TGCGCCAGCAGCTTGGGGGGGGGCTCTGGAAACACCATATATTTT
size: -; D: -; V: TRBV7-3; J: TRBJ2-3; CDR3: CASSLMVGTDTQYF; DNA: TGTGCCAGCAGCTTAATGGTGGGCACAGATACGCAGTATTTT
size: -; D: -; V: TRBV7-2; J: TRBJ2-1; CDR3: CASSFGGTGYNEQFF; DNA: TGTGCCAGCAGCTTCGGGGGGACAGGTTACAATGAGCAGTTCTTC
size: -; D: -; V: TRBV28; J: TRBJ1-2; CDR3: CASSFLSDNYGYTF; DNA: TGTGCCAGCAGTTTTCTGTCGGACAACTATGGCTACACCTTC
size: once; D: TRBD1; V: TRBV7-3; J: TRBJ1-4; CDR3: CASSAGTGHEKLFF; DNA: TGTGCCAGCAGCGCGGGGACAGGGCATGAAAAACTGTTTTTT
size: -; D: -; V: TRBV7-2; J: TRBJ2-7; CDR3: CASRYGRQTSYEQYF; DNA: TGTGCCAGCCGCTACGGTAGACAAACCTCCTACGAGCAGTACTTC
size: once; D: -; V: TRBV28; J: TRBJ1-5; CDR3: CASSLGGGNQPQHF; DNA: TGTGCCAGCAGTTTGGGCGGGGGCAATCAGCCCCAGCATTTT
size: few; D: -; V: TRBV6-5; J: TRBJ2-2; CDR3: CASRLGTGELFF; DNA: TGTGCCAGTCGATTGGGGACCGGGGAGCTGTTTTTT
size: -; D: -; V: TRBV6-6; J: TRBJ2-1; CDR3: CASSYVSGQFF; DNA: TGTGCCAGCAGTTACGTCTCAGGGCAGTTCTTC
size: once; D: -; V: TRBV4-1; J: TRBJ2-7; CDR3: CASSPGLLDSYEQYF; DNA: TGCGCCAGCAGCCCGGGACTTCTCGATTCCTACGAGCAGTACTTC
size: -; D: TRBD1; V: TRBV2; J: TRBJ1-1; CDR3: CASSALGQGQAFF; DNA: TGTGCCAGCAGTGCGTTGGGACAGGGTCAAGCTTTCTTT
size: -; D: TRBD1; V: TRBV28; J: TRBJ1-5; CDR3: CASSLNRGHTQPQHF; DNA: TGTGCCAGCAGTTTAAACAGGGGGCACACTCAGCCCCAGCATTTT
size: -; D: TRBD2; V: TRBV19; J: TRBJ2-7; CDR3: CATLLATSPYEQYF; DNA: TGTGCCACCCTACTAGCGACTTCCCCCTACGAGCAGTACTTC
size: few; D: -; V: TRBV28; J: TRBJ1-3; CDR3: CASSSTDSRSGNTIYF; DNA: TGTGCCAGCAGTTCCACTGACAGTCGCTCTGGAAACACCATATATTTT
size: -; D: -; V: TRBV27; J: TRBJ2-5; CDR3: CASRAFEGKETQYF; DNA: TGTGCCAGCAGAGCCTTTGAGGGTAAAGAGACCCAGTACTTC
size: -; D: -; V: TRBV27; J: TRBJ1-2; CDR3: CASSSDSTGGYTF; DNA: TGTGCCAGCAGTTCCGACAGCACGGGTGGCTACACCTTC